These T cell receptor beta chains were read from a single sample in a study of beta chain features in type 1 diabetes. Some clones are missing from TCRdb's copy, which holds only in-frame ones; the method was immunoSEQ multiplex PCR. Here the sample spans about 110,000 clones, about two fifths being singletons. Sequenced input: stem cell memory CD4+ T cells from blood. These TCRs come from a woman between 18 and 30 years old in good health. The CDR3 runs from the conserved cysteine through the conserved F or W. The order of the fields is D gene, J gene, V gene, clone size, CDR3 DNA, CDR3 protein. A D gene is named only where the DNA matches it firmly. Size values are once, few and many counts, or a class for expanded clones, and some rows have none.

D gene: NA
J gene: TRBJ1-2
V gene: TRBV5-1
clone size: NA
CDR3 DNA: TGCGCCAGCAGCTTGGAGACAGGAAAGTATGGCTACACCTTC
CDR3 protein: CASSLETGKYGYTF

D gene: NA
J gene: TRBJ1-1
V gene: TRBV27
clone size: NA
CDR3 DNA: TGTGCCAGCAGTTTCCGTCAGGACTACACTGAAGCTTTCTTT
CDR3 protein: CASSFRQDYTEAFF

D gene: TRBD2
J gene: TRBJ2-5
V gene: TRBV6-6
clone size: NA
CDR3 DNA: TGTGCCAGCAGTTTCTCTAGCGGGAGTAGGGAGACCCAGTACTTC
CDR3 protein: CASSFSSGSRETQYF

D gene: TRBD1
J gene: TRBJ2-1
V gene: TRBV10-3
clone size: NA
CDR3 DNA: TGTGCCATCGGGACAGGGGGCAGGGAGCAGTTCTTC
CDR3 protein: CAIGTGGREQFF

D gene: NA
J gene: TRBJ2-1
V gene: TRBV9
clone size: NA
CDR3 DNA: TGTGCCAGCAGCCCCACAGGGAACAATGAGCAGTTCTTC
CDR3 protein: CASSPTGNNEQFF

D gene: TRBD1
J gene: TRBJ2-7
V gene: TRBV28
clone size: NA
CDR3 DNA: TGTGCCAGCAGTTTAGCTGGACAGGTAGTCTACGAGCAGTACTTC
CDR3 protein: CASSLAGQVVYEQYF

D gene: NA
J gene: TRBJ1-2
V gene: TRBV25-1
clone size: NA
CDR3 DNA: TGTGCCAGCAGTGCCCGGGGAGGGAAGGGCTACACCTTC
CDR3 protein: CASSARGGKGYTF

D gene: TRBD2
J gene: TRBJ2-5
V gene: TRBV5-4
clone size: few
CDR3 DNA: TGTGCCAGCAGCTTGGGCTCTAGCGGGACGGAGACCCAGTACTTC
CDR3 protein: CASSLGSSGTETQYF

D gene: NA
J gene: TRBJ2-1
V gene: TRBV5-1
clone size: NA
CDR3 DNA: TGCGCCAGCAGCAGCGGGACACCTGAGCAGTTCTTC
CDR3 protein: CASSSGTPEQFF

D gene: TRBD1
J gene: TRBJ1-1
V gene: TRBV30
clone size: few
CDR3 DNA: TGTGCCTGGCGCGCCCGGACAGGGTCACGCTACTCGAACGCTGAAGCTTTCTTT
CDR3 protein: CAWRARTGSRYSNAEAFF

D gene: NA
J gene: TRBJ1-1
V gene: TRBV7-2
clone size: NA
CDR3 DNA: TGTGCCAGCAGCTTAGTTAAGGGGACTCTTGAAGCTTTCTTT
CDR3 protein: CASSLVKGTLEAFF

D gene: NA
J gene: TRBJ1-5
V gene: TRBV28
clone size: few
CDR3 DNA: TGTGCCAGCAGTTTATCCACCGTTGCGGGGAGTCAGCCCCAGCATTTT
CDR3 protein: CASSLSTVAGSQPQHF

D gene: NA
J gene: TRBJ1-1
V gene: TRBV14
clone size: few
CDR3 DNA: TGTGCCAGCAGCCCGCAGTACACTGAAGCTTTCTTT
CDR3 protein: CASSPQYTEAFF

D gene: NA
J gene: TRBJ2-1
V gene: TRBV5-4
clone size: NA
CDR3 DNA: TGTGCCAGCAGCCGGGAGCGGGCAAACAATGAGCAGTTCTTC
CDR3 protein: CASSRERANNEQFF

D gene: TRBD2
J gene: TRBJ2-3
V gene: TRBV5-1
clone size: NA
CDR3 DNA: TGCGCCAGCACGGCGGGAGAGGCAGATACGCAGTATTTT
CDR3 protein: CASTAGEADTQYF

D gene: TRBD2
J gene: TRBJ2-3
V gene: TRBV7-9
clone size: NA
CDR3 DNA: TGTGCCAGCAGCCCCTTAGCGGGAAGCACAGATACGCAGTATTTT
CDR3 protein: CASSPLAGSTDTQYF

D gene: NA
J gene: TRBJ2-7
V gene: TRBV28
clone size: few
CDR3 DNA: TGTGCCAGCAGCCGACGTACCCTGCGGCTAGGTAAGCGACCATCCTACGAGCAGTACTTC
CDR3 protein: CASSRRTLRLGKRPSYEQYF

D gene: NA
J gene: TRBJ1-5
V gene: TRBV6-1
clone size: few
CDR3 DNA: TGTGCCAGCAGTGTTGCCGGGGAGCAGCCCCAGCATTTT
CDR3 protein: CASSVAGEQPQHF

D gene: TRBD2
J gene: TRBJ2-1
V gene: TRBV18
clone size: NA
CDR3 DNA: TGTGCCAGCTCACCCGGGCTAGCGGGACTCAATGAGCAGTTCTTC
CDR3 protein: CASSPGLAGLNEQFF

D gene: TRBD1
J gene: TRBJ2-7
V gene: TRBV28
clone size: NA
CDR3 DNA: TGTGCCAGCTTCCGGGACAGGGCCCACGAGCAGTACTTC
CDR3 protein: CASFRDRAHEQYF

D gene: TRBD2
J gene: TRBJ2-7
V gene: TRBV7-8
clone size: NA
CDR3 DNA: TGTGCCAGCAGCCTTAGCGGGAGTTTCAACGAGCAGTACTTC
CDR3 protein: CASSLSGSFNEQYF

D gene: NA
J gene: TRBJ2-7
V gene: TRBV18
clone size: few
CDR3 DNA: TGTGCCAGCTCACAGATAGACGAGCAGTACTTC
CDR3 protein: CASSQIDEQYF

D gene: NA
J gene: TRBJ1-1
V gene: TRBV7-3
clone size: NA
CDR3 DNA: TGTGCCAGCAGCTTAGGGCCTTCGAACACTGAAGCTTTCTTT
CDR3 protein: CASSLGPSNTEAFF

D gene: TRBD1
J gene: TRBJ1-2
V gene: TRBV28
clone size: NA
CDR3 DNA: TGTGCCAGCAGAATACAGGGGCGTCTAAACTATGGCTACACCTTC
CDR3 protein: CASRIQGRLNYGYTF

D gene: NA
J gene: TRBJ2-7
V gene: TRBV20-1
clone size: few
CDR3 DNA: TGCAGTGCTTACTTAAAATACGAGCAGTACTTC
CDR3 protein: CSAYLKYEQYF

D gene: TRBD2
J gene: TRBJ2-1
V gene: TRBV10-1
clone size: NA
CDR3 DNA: TGCGCCAGCAGTGGGGGACTAGCCGGAAGCAATGAGCAGTTCTTC
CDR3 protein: CASSGGLAGSNEQFF

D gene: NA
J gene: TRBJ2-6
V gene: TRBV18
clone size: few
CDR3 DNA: TGTGCCAGCTCACGGGACTTCTTGGGCTCTGGGGCCAACGTCCTGACTTTC
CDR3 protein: CASSRDFLGSGANVLTF

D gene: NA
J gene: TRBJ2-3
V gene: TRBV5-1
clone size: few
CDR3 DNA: TGCGCCAGCAGCCTAGAGGCTAACACAGATACGCAGTATTTT
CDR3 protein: CASSLEANTDTQYF

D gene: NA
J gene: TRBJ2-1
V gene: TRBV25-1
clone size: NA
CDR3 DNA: TGTGCCAGCAGTGAATATTCCGGGATTTCCTCCTACAATGAGCAGTTCTTC
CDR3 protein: CASSEYSGISSYNEQFF

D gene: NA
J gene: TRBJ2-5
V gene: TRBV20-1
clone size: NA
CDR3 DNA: TGCAGTGCGCCTACAGGGCACTTC
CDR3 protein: CSAPTGHF

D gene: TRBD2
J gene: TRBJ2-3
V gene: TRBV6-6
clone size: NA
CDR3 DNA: TGTGCCAGCAGAACCACTAGCGGGGGCACAGATACGCAGTATTTT
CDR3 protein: CASRTTSGGTDTQYF

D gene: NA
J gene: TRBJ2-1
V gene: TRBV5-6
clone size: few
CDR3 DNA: TGTGCCAGCAGCTTGCAATCCCTGAGCTCCTACAATGAGCAGTTCTTC
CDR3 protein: CASSLQSLSSYNEQFF

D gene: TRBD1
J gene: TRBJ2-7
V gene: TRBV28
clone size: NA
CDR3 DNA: TGTGCCAGCAGAAGAGGGACAGGGGGAACCTACGAGCAGTACTTC
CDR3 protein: CASRRGTGGTYEQYF

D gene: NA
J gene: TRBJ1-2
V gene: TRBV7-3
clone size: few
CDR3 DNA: TGTGCCAGCAGCGGAGGGGCCCCTTCTAACTATGGCTACACCTTC
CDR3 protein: CASSGGAPSNYGYTF

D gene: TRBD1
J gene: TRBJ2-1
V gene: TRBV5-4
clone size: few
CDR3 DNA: TGTGCCAGCAGTTACAGGGGCCGGTCCTACAATGAGCAGTTCTTC
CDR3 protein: CASSYRGRSYNEQFF

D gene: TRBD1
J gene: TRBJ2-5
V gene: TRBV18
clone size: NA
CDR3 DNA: TGTGCCAGCTCACCGGGACAGGGGGCCGGGGAGCAGTACTTC
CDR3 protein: CASSPGQGAGEQYF

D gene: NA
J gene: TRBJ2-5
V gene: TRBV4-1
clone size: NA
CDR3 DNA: TGCGCCAGCAGCCAGGCACCCCGTATGCTGCAAGAGACCCAGTACTTC
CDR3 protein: CASSQAPRMLQETQYF

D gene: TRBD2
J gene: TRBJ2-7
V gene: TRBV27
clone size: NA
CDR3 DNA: TGTGCCAGCTGCCCTAGGGGCGGGGGATACTACGAGCAGTACTTC
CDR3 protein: CASCPRGGGYYEQYF

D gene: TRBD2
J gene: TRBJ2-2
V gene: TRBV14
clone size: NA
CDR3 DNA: TGTGCCAGCAGCCGTGGACTAGCGGGAGCCGGGGAGCTGTTTTTT
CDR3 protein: CASSRGLAGAGELFF

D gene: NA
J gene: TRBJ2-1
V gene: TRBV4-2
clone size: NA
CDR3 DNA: TGTGCCAGCAGCGGAGGACCCCTGGGAGGTGAGCAGTTCTTC
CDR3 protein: CASSGGPLGGEQFF

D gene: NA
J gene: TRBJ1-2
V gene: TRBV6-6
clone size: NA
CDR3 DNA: TGTGCCAGCACGACCTTACCAGGGGCCAACTATGGCTACACCTTC
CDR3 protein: CASTTLPGANYGYTF

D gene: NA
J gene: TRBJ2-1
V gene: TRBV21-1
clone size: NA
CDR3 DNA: TGTGCCAGCAGCTGGACTAGCGGGAGTCTCCCTATCAATGAGCAGTTCTTC
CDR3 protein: CASSWTSGSLPINEQFF

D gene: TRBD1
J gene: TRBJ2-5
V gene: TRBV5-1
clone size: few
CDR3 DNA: TGCGCCAGCAGGAAAGCGACAGGGACCCAAGAGACCCAGTACTTC
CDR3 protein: CASRKATGTQETQYF

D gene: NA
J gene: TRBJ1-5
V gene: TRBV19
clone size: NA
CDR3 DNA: TGTGCCAGTAGTATAGGAGGGTGGCGTGACCAGCCCCAGCATTTT
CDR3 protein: CASSIGGWRDQPQHF

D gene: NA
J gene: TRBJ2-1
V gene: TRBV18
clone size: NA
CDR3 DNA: TGTGCCAGCTCACCACCGGGGCCCTATTACAATGAGCAGTTCTTC
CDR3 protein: CASSPPGPYYNEQFF

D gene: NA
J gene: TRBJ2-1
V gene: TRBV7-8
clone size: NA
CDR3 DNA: TGTGCCAGCAGCCTTAGCGGCCTTCGGTATGAGCAGTTCTTC
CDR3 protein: CASSLSGLRYEQFF

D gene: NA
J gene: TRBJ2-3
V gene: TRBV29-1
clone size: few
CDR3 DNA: TGCAGCGTTGGGGCAGGATTCACAGATACGCAGTATTTT
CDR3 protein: CSVGAGFTDTQYF

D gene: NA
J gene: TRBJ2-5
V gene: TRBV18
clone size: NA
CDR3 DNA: TGTGCCAGCTCACCAGGGGCTAGGCCAGAGACCCAGTACTTC
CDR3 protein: CASSPGARPETQYF

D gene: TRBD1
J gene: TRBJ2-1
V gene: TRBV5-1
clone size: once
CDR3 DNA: TGCGCCAGCAGCGGATCCGGGACAGGGGTCAATGAGCAGTTCTTC
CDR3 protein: CASSGSGTGVNEQFF

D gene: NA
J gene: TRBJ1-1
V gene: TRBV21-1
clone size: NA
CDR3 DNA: TGTGCCAGTACAGGGGTCTTGAACACTGAAGCTTTCTTT
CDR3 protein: CASTGVLNTEAFF

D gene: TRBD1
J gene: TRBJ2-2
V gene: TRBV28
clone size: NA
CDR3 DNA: TGTGCCAGCAGTTTATTGGGCAGGGGGCGCAACACCGGGGAGCTGTTTTTT
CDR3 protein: CASSLLGRGRNTGELFF

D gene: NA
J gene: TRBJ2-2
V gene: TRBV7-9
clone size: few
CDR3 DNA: TGTGCCAGCGGAGCGGTGCGGGGAGCCGGGGAGCTGTTTTTT
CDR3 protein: CASGAVRGAGELFF

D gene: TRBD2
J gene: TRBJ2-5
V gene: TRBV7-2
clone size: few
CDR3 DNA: TGTGCCAGCAGCCGACTAGCGGAGACCCAGTACTTC
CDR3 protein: CASSRLAETQYF

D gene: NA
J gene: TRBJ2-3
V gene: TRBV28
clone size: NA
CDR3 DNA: TGTGCCAGCAGCCCCAGGGGAAGCGGGAAAACAGATACGCAGTATTTT
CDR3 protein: CASSPRGSGKTDTQYF

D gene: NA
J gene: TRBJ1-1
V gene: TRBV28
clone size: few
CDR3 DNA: TGTGCCAGCAGTAGGCGGGGCCCCAGGGTAACTGAAGCTTTCTTT
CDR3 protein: CASSRRGPRVTEAFF